Listed below are T cell receptor beta chains from one sample, sequenced in a study of blood T cell repertoires in COVID-19. TCRdb keeps only in-frame clones here, not all; method: immunoSEQ multiplex PCR. The table records about 190,000 clones, roughly 89% of them present only once. The specimen sequenced was peripheral blood. The source is a man aged 45-60 years with acute or convalescent COVID-19. Each CDR3 is given with its conserved first and last residue. Each record gives: CDR3 length, J gene, D gene, V gene, clone size, CDR3 protein, CDR3 DNA. A D gene is named only where the DNA matches it firmly. Not all rows give a size; the values are once, few, many and, for expanded clones, a class.

cdr3_length: 20
j_call: TRBJ1-5
d_call: TRBD1
v_call: TRBV7-8
clone_size: .
cdr3_aa: CASSFFTGTGGLYSNQPQHF
cdr3_nt: TGTGCCAGCAGCTTTTTCACCGGGACAGGGGGTCTCTATAGCAATCAGCCCCAGCATTTT

cdr3_length: 19
j_call: TRBJ2-1
d_call: .
v_call: TRBV7-5
clone_size: .
cdr3_aa: CVRSLEGAGLGSFYNEQFF
cdr3_nt: TGTGTCAGAAGCTTAGAAGGGGCCGGCCTAGGTTCCTTTTACAATGAGCAGTTCTTC

cdr3_length: 11
j_call: TRBJ1-1
d_call: TRBD1
v_call: TRBV12-3/TRBV12-4
clone_size: .
cdr3_aa: CASRTQGEAFF
cdr3_nt: TGTGCCAGCAGGACACAGGGGGAAGCTTTCTTT

cdr3_length: 18
j_call: TRBJ2-5
d_call: TRBD2
v_call: TRBV15
clone_size: .
cdr3_aa: CATSILETSGGYQETQYF
cdr3_nt: TGTGCCACCAGCATACTGGAGACTAGCGGGGGGTACCAAGAGACCCAGTACTTC

cdr3_length: 15
j_call: TRBJ2-7
d_call: TRBD1
v_call: TRBV6-6
clone_size: .
cdr3_aa: CASRPNRGEGYEQYF
cdr3_nt: TGTGCCAGCAGACCAAACAGGGGAGAAGGCTACGAGCAGTACTTC

cdr3_length: 14
j_call: TRBJ1-3
d_call: .
v_call: TRBV3-1/TRBV3-2
clone_size: once
cdr3_aa: CASRLTGAGNTIYF
cdr3_nt: TGTGCCAGCAGACTGACAGGAGCAGGAAACACCATATATTTT

cdr3_length: 13
j_call: TRBJ1-6
d_call: .
v_call: TRBV28
clone_size: .
cdr3_aa: CASRRGGKSPLHF
cdr3_nt: TGTGCCAGCAGACGAGGGGGAAAATCACCCCTCCACTTT

cdr3_length: 16
j_call: TRBJ2-2
d_call: TRBD1
v_call: TRBV7-9
clone_size: .
cdr3_aa: CASSLRGQVVTGELFF
cdr3_nt: TGTGCCAGCAGCTTACGGGGACAGGTAGTCACCGGGGAGCTGTTTTTT

cdr3_length: 15
j_call: TRBJ2-3
d_call: .
v_call: TRBV6-4
clone_size: .
cdr3_aa: CASRLDEGELDTQYF
cdr3_nt: TGTGCCAGCAGGCTTGATGAGGGGGAATTGGATACGCAGTATTTT

cdr3_length: 12
j_call: TRBJ1-2
d_call: .
v_call: TRBV28
clone_size: .
cdr3_aa: CASSLIDYGYTF
cdr3_nt: TGTGCCAGCAGTTTAATAGACTATGGCTACACCTTC

cdr3_length: 14
j_call: TRBJ2-7
d_call: .
v_call: TRBV5-4
clone_size: .
cdr3_aa: CASSSYGGTYEQYF
cdr3_nt: TGTGCCAGCAGCTCCTACGGGGGAACCTACGAGCAGTACTTC

cdr3_length: 16
j_call: TRBJ2-6
d_call: .
v_call: TRBV2
clone_size: .
cdr3_aa: CASSEVGPSGANVLTF
cdr3_nt: TGTGCCAGCAGTGAGGTGGGGCCCTCTGGGGCCAACGTCCTGACTTTC